The 22 T cell receptor beta chains reported below all come from one sample, sequenced in a study of vaccination and CD4 T cells after COVID-19. These receptors lack a known antigen. At the Johns Hopkins FTIC core, DNA taken from cultured CD4+ T cells was sequenced by way of the Oncomine TCR Beta short-read assay. MiXCR, run by TCRdb on the PCR reads, gives a single entry per CDR3 protein. The data contain approximately 21,000 distinct CDR3 sequences, about 45% of them singletons. The time point denotes: late sampling 161 to 241 days after vaccination in a few convalescent patients. Treatment indicated: roughly 10-day PBMC culture with coronavirus spike peptide pools or control peptides (ViraFEST assay). The source was CD4+ T cells from blood, cultured in vitro, collected about 7 months after SARS-CoV-2 vaccination. Receptors were obtained from a human donor who had recovered from COVID-19.

This clonotype has more than one count but fewer than ten. The V gene is TRBV19, the J gene TRBJ2-3, with D possibly TRBD2 on 6 matching bases. V gave up 6 bases and J gave up 5 bases, with 9 bases separating them. The CDR3 covers 12 residues. Germline V gene lookup returns CDR1 LNHDA and CDR2 SQIVND (reference sequence). The CDR3, as DNA: TGTGCCAGTAGCGGGGGTGGAGATACGCAGTATTTT. Translation gives CASSGGGDTQYF.

This clonotype was seen more than once but under ten times. DNA of the CDR3: TGTGCCAGCAGCCAAGGGCCGGTCGGGAATGAGCAGTTCTTC. It encodes CASSQGPVGNEQFF. The rearrangement joins TRBV7-2 to TRBJ2-1; unclear D gene. Trimming took off 5 bases at V and 7 bases at J, with 15 bases between the two ends. Looked up from germline, CDR1 is SGHTA and CDR2 is FQGNSA. The CDR3 has 14 residues.

This chain links TRBV20-1 with TRBJ2-3; the match to TRBD2 covers 7 bases. The CDR3 extends over 13 amino acids. V lost 4 bases and J lost 6; bases outside the gene matches: 7. The V gene's germline CDR1 is DFQATT and CDR2 SNEGSKA (reference sequence). CDR3 nucleotides: TGCAGTGCTACTAAAATACTAGCGGATACGCAGTATTTT. Translation: CSATKILADTQYF.

This clonotype was detected only a few times. The V and J genes are TRBV7-2 and TRBJ2-5; TRBD1 matches at 7 bases. CDR3 length equals 14 residues. J lost 2 bases, V lost 5 bases, and 5 bases had no gene match. In germline, CDR1 is SGHTA, CDR2 FQGNSA. The CDR3 loop reads CASSPDRAQETQYF. The CDR3 nucleotides are TGTGCCAGCAGCCCCGACAGGGCACAAGAGACCCAGTACTTC.

This chain uses TRBV7-9 with TRBJ2-3; D not certain. Trimming stripped 1 base from V and 6 bases from J, with 5 bases between. Germline CDR1 reads SEHNR; CDR2 reads FQNEAQ (reference sequence). The CDR3 is 12 residues long. CDR3 nucleotide sequence: TGTGCCAGCAGCTTAGTAGTGGATACGCAGTATTTT. The encoded protein is CASSLVVDTQYF.

As to this clonotype: A read error is likely here: a far larger clone is one base away. The V gene is TRBV6-6, the J gene TRBJ1-2; no firm D call. There are 13 residues in the CDR3. Germline V gives CDR1 MNHNY, CDR2 SVGAGI (reference sequence). V lost 2 bases, J lost 9 bases, and 13 bases lay in between. CDR3 sequence (DNA): TGTGCCAGCAGTTACAATTGGGTGGATAGCTACACCTTC. Protein sequence: CASSYNWVDSYTF.

The chain employs TRBV28 and TRBJ2-7; TRBD2 is a possible D gene (6 bases). CDR3 length equals 15 residues. Trimming took 8 bases from V and 1 from J, leaving 18 bases between them. In germline, CDR1 is MDHEN, CDR2 SYDVKM. The CDR3 region is CASGASAVASYEQYF. CDR3 coding DNA: TGTGCCAGCGGGGCTAGCGCGGTGGCTTCCTACGAGCAGTACTTC.

This clonotype turned up a few times. The genes are TRBV6-2 or TRBV6-3 and TRBJ2-7; TRBD1 matches 10 bases. Germline V lookup: CDR1 MNHEY, CDR2 SVGEGT. The CDR3 runs to 15 residues. Trimming removed 5 bases from V and 1 base from J; junction bases left unmatched: 5. DNA for the CDR3: TGTGCCAGCAGTAGAGGACAGGGGGTATCCTACGAGCAGTACTTC. Translating gives CASSRGQGVSYEQYF.

This chain uses TRBV28 with TRBJ1-2, with 7 bases lining up with TRBD1. The CDR3 is made up of 14 amino acids. The germline gives CDR1 MDHEN, CDR2 SYDVKM. J gave up 7 bases and V 6 bases, and 11 bases lay outside the gene matches. CDR3 nucleotides: TGTGCCAGCAGGCCAGGGGGGGACAGCTCTGGCTACACCTTC. Its translation is CASRPGGDSSGYTF.

The chain has TRBV7-2 and TRBJ1-1; TRBD1 might be the D (6 bases). CDR3 length: 14 residues. V was clipped by 3 bases and J by 3 bases, with 11 bases between them. Germline loops: CDR1 SGHTA, CDR2 FQGNSA. The CDR3 reads CASSFQGTDTEAFF. CDR3 nucleotides: TGTGCCAGCAGCTTCCAGGGGACGGACACTGAAGCTTTCTTT. Variable domain in full (rest from reference TRBV7-2 and TRBJ1-1): GAGVSQSPSNKVTEKGKDVELRCDPISGHTALYWYRQSLGQGLEFLIYFQGNSAPDKSGLPSDRFSAERTGGSVSTLTIQRTQQEDSAVYLCASSFQGTDTEAFFGQGTRLTVV.

The chain recombines TRBV7-3 with TRBJ2-1; 7 bases are a match to TRBD2. Germline-derived CDR1 and CDR2 are SGHTA and FQGTGA. Trimming at V came to 0 bases and at J to 3 bases, leaving 5 bases not matched to a gene. The CDR3 length is 16 residues. CDR3 in DNA: TGTGCCAGCAGCTTAACGGTAGCGGGCTACTACAATGAGCAGTTCTTC. It codes for CASSLTVAGYYNEQFF.

The CDR3 region has the DNA TGTGCCAGCAGCTTAACTATGACCACAGATACGCAGTATTTT. This gives the protein CASSLTMTTDTQYF. This sequence joins TRBV7-3 and TRBJ2-3; D not resolved. Germline V gene sequence: CDR1 SGHTA, CDR2 FQGTGA. The V end was cut by 0 bases, the J end by 2 bases, with 6 bases between. This CDR3 region has 14 residues.

This clonotype was counted only a few times. This chain uses TRBV20-1 with TRBJ2-5; D is ambiguous. V was trimmed by 0 bases and J by 7 bases, leaving 12 bases between them. The CDR3 length is 13 residues. CDR1 DFQATT and CDR2 SNEGSKA come from the germline V gene (reference sequence). CDR3 DNA sequence: TGCAGTGCTAGAGAGACTGGCTTGGGGACCCAGTACTTC. Its translation: CSARETGLGTQYF.

V usage is TRBV20-1 and J usage is TRBJ2-2, with D tentatively TRBD1 (5 bases). With 0 bases removed from V and 4 bases from J, the gap between germline ends came to 9 bases. There are 14 residues in the CDR3. Germline CDR1 and CDR2: DFQATT and SNEGSKA (reference sequence). CDR3 coding DNA: TGCAGTGCTAGAGATTATAGGGGCACCGGGGAGCTGTTTTTT. Translation gives CSARDYRGTGELFF.

This clonotype occurred once. The chain carries TRBV19 and TRBJ2-7; TRBD1 aligns across 9 bases. The V and J ends lost 5 bases and 4 bases, in that order; junction bases with no gene match: 9. Germline CDR1 reads LNHDA; CDR2 reads SQIVND (reference sequence). The CDR3 length is 15 residues. CDR3 protein: CASSVPGTGIYEQYF. The CDR3 region has the DNA TGTGCCAGTAGTGTACCCGGGACAGGGATATACGAGCAGTACTTC.

The chain carries TRBV28 and TRBJ2-7; TRBD2 agrees at 11 bases. Germline V lookup: CDR1 MDHEN, CDR2 SYDVKM. This CDR3 has 14 residues. The trim removed 6 bases at V and 3 bases at J, leaving 4 bases unmatched. The CDR3 bases are TGTGCCAGCAGGACTAGCGGGATCGTCTACGAGCAGTACTTC. Protein product: CASRTSGIVYEQYF.

V and J are TRBV7-9 and TRBJ1-5; D unclear. CDR3 length: 16 amino acids. V was trimmed by 7 bases and J by 3 bases, leaving 19 bases between them. Looked up from germline, CDR1 is SEHNR and CDR2 is FQNEAQ (reference sequence). The CDR3 here is CASTNARRGLNQPQHF. The CDR3 DNA sequence: TGTGCCAGCACCAATGCCCGGAGAGGCCTCAATCAGCCCCAGCATTTT.

The chain recombines TRBV7-6 with TRBJ2-1, with 7 bases matching TRBD2. V lost 5 bases and J lost 1; bases outside the gene matches: 11. CDR1 is SGHVS and CDR2 is FNYEAQ in the germline V gene. The CDR3 has 17 residues. CDR3 sequence (DNA): TGTGCCAGCAGCCCCCAAGCCGGGACTACGTCCTACAATGAGCAGTTCTTC. Residues: CASSPQAGTTSYNEQFF.

This clonotype showed up just once. The DNA of the CDR3 is TGTGCCATCCTCCAAAAACAGGGTGACTATGGCTACACCTTC. This sequence encodes CAILQKQGDYGYTF. This sequence joins TRBV19 and TRBJ1-2; D is perhaps TRBD1 (6 bases). V gave up 10 bases and J gave up 3 bases, with 18 bases separating them. The CDR3 contains 14 residues. From germline, CDR1 is LNHDA and CDR2 SQIVND (reference sequence). The full variable domain, completed using reference TRBV19 and TRBJ1-2, is DGGITQSPKYLFRKEGQNVTLSCEQNLNHDAMYWYRQDPGQGLRLIYYSQIVNDFQKGDIAEGYSVSREKKESFPLTVTSAQKNPTAFYLCAILQKQGDYGYTFGSGTRLTVV.

This sequence joins TRBV20-1 and TRBJ1-2; perhaps TRBD1 as D (5 bases). Trimming left V 6 bases short and J 5 bases short, with 7 bases between. In germline, CDR1 is DFQATT, CDR2 SNEGSKA (reference sequence). The length of the CDR3 is 10 residues. CDR3 amino acids: CSAGEYGYTF. The CDR3 DNA reads TGCAGTGCAGGGGAATATGGCTACACCTTC.

This chain joins TRBV20-1 and TRBJ2-5, with no clear D. The CDR3 contains 13 residues. V gave up 5 bases and J gave up 0 bases, with 10 bases separating them. From germline, CDR1 is DFQATT and CDR2 SNEGSKA (reference sequence). The CDR3 region is CSAEGRYQETQYF. In DNA, the CDR3 is TGCAGTGCTGAAGGACGGTACCAAGAGACCCAGTACTTC.

This clonotype appeared a few times. J is TRBJ2-5 and V is TRBV7-2; no definite D call. Trimming cost V 2 bases and J 2 bases, with 12 bases left between them. CDR1 is SGHTA, CDR2 FQGNSA, per germline. The CDR3 is made up of 15 amino acids. Written as DNA, the CDR3 is TGTGCCAGCAGCTTACCATCGACTTCGCAAGAGACCCAGTACTTC. Its protein product is CASSLPSTSQETQYF.